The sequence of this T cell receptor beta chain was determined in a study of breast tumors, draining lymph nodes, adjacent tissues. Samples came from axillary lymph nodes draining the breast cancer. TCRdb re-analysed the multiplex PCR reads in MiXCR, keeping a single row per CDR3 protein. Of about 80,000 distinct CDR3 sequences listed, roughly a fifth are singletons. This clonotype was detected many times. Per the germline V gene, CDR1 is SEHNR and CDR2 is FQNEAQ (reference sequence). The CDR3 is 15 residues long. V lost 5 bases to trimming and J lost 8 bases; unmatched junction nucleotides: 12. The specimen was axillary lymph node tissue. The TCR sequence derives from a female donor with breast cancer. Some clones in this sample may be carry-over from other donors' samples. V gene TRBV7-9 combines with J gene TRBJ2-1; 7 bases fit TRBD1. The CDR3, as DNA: TGTGCCAGCAGCCCACAGGGGAACGTGCCGCATGAGCAGTTCTTC. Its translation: CASSPQGNVPHEQFF.